Listed below are T cell receptor beta chains from one sample, sequenced in a study of T cells after somatic rescue of genetic block. Assay: immunoSEQ multiplex PCR; the TCRdb copy retains only in-frame clones and omits some. The data show more than 65,000 clones, with approximately 90% seen just once and about 3% held by the top ten. What was sequenced was peripheral blood mononuclear cells (PBMCs). The receptors come from a young man. Each CDR3 is given with its conserved first and last residue. D genes are given only for firm matches. The size entry is marked missing in some rows and otherwise reads once, few, many or a size class.

D	size	V	J	CDR3	DNA
NA	NA	TRBV5-1	TRBJ2-7	CASSLAPPSGSDEQYF	TGCGCCAGCAGCTTGGCTCCTCCGTCGGGCAGCGACGAGCAGTACTTC
NA	few	TRBV9	TRBJ1-1	CASSVVRDTEAFF	TGTGCCAGCAGCGTAGTGAGGGACACTGAAGCTTTCTTT
NA	NA	TRBV4-2	TRBJ1-3	CASSQIPADSGNTIYF	TGTGCCAGCAGCCAGATTCCTGCCGACTCTGGAAACACCATATATTTT
TRBD1	NA	TRBV9	TRBJ2-2	CASSAGQGQTGELFF	TGTGCCAGCAGCGCCGGACAGGGGCAGACCGGGGAGCTGTTTTTT
NA	NA	TRBV13	TRBJ2-5	CASSPRGERRETQYF	TGTGCCAGCAGCCCCCGCGGGGAGAGGCGGGAGACCCAGTACTTC
NA	NA	TRBV4-1	TRBJ2-7	CASSPYGQVNRGGYYEQYF	TGCGCCAGCAGCCCCTACGGACAGGTGAATCGAGGGGGGTACTACGAGCAGTACTTC
NA	NA	TRBV28	TRBJ1-1	CASSYGGEAFF	TGTGCCAGCAGTTATGGTGGTGAAGCTTTCTTT
NA	NA	TRBV18	TRBJ2-4	CASSPAGTNKNIQYF	TGTGCCAGCTCACCAGCCGGGACAAACAAAAACATTCAGTACTTC
NA	NA	TRBV7-9	TRBJ1-3	CASSLQGRSSGNTIYF	TGTGCCAGCAGCTTGCAGGGCAGATCTTCTGGAAACACCATATATTTT
NA	few	TRBV4-3	TRBJ2-7	CASSQVALRDSYEQYF	TGCGCCAGCAGCCAAGTCGCTTTGCGAGACTCCTACGAGCAGTACTTC
NA	few	TRBV7-9	TRBJ1-6	CASSLGAVYNSPLHF	TGTGCCAGCAGCTTAGGGGCGGTCTATAATTCACCCCTCCACTTT
NA	NA	TRBV19	TRBJ1-2	CASSIDGAANHYGYTF	TGTGCCAGTAGTATAGACGGGGCTGCGAATCACTATGGCTACACCTTC
NA	NA	TRBV9	TRBJ1-6	CASSVGGGRTLHF	TGTGCCAGCAGCGTAGGTGGGGGCAGAACCCTCCACTTT
NA	few	TRBV14	TRBJ2-2	CASSQLQGFGELFF	TGTGCCAGCAGCCAACTACAGGGCTTCGGGGAGCTGTTTTTT
NA	NA	TRBV27	TRBJ2-1	CASRVGGEINEQFF	TGTGCCAGCAGGGTAGGGGGGGAAATAAATGAGCAGTTCTTC
NA	NA	TRBV6-1	TRBJ2-5	CASSDSRKPQETQYF	TGTGCCAGCAGTGATTCCCGCAAACCTCAAGAGACCCAGTACTTC
TRBD2	NA	TRBV7-8	TRBJ2-7	CASSYPVAGYEQYF	TGTGCCAGCAGCTACCCAGTAGCGGGGTACGAGCAGTACTTC
TRBD1	NA	TRBV2	TRBJ1-2	CASSEAVDRDGYGYTF	TGTGCCAGCAGTGAAGCGGTGGACAGGGACGGCTATGGCTACACCTTC
NA	NA	TRBV28	TRBJ2-5	CASIGQETQYF	TGTGCCAGCATTGGGCAGGAGACCCAGTACTTC
TRBD1	NA	TRBV18	TRBJ1-1	CASSPLSYRGSTEAFF	TGTGCCAGCTCACCACTGTCTTACAGGGGGAGTACTGAAGCTTTCTTT
NA	few	TRBV2	TRBJ2-6	CASRQGGANVLTF	TGTGCCAGCAGGCAAGGTGGGGCCAACGTCCTGACTTTC
NA	once	TRBV27	TRBJ1-1	CASSSWAQNTEAFF	TGTGCCAGCAGTTCTTGGGCGCAGAACACTGAAGCTTTCTTT
NA	NA	TRBV27	TRBJ2-7	CASSQTQGFEQYF	TGTGCCAGCAGTCAAACCCAGGGTTTCGAGCAGTACTTC